This T cell receptor beta chain emerged from a study of shared clonotypes between healthy human individuals. With 5 bases clipped from V and 5 bases from J, the junction kept 3 bases outside the gene matches. The germline V gene encodes CDR1 SEHNR and CDR2 FQNEAQ (reference sequence). The CDR3 is 13 amino acids. The table lists this clone with a few counts. Other DNA variants within this sample encode the same CDR3. The repertoire was sequenced with immunoSEQ multiplex PCR; TCRdb's copy has only in-frame clones and lacks some. The table includes around 350,000 clones, 73% detected once. The receptor comes from a man in his thirties or forties in good health. The sequencing input was memory CD4+ T cells sorted from blood. The subset here: CD45RA-negative fraction. This rearrangement joins TRBV7-9 to TRBJ1-2; 9 bases align to TRBD1. CDR3 nucleotide sequence: TGTGCCAGCAGCCCCGGGACAGGGTATGGCTACACCTTC. Protein sequence: CASSPGTGYGYTF.